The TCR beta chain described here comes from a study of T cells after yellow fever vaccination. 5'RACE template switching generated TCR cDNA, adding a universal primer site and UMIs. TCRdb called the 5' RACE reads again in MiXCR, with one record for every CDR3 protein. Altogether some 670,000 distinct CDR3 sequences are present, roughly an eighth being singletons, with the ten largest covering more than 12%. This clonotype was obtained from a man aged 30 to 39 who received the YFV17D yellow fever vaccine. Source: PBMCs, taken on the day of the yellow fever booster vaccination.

Here the CDR3 reads CSARPKAGATGELFF. DNA of the CDR3: TGCAGTGCTCGACCCAAGGCTGGGGCCACCGGGGAGCTGTTTTTT. The V gene is TRBV20-1, the J gene TRBJ2-2, with TRBD1 as a possible D gene (5 bases). CDR1 and CDR2 from the germline V gene are DFQATT and SNEGSKA (reference sequence). V was cut by 5 bases and J by 4 bases, with 17 bases left in between. The CDR3 consists of 15 residues.